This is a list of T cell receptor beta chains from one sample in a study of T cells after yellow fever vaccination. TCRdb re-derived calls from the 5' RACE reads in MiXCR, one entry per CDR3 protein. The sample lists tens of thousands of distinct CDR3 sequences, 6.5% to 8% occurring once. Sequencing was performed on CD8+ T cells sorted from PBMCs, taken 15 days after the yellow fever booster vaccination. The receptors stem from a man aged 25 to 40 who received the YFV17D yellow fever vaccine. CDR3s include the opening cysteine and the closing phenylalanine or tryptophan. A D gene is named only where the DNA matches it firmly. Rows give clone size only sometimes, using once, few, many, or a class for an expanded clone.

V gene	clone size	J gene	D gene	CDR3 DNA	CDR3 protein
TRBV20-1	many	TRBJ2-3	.	TGCAGTGCTAGCGGCCTAGACGTTCCAGATACGCAGTATTTT	CSASGLDVPDTQYF
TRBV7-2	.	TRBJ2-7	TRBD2	TGTGCCAGCAGCCCAAGCGGGAGGGCGAACGAGCAGTACTTC	CASSPSGRANEQYF
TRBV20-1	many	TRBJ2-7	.	TGCAGTGCTAGAGATCCCAGGGGCACCTACGAGCAGTACTTC	CSARDPRGTYEQYF
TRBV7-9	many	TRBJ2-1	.	TGTGCCAGTACTGGGAGTCACAATGAGCAGTTCTTC	CASTGSHNEQFF
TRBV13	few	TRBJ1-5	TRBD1	TGTGCCAGCAGCTTAGGTAAGGGGGCCAGTCAGCCCCAGCATTTT	CASSLGKGASQPQHF
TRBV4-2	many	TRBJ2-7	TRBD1	TGTGCCAGCAGCCAAGTGGGACAGGGAAACGAGCAGTACTTC	CASSQVGQGNEQYF
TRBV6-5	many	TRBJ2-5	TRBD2	TGTGCCAGCAGTTACTCGTGGACTAGCGGATCGCGGGCCCAGTACTTC	CASSYSWTSGSRAQYF
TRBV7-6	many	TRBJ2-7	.	TGTGCCAGCAGCCCCGGGCGGAGCTCCTACGAGCAGTACTTC	CASSPGRSSYEQYF
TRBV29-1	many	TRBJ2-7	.	TGCAGCGTTGAAATACCCGTGAGGAGGGGCTCCTACGAGCAGTACTTC	CSVEIPVRRGSYEQYF
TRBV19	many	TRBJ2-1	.	TGTGCCAGTAGTCCTCCTAGCTCCTACAATGAGCAGTTCTTC	CASSPPSSYNEQFF
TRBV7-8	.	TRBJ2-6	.	TGTGCCAGCAGTCCCGACTTAACAGGGGCCAACGTCCTGACTTTC	CASSPDLTGANVLTF
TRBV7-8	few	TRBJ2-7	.	TGTGCCAGCAGCTCTTCGAGGGGTCGCGAGCAGTACTTC	CASSSSRGREQYF
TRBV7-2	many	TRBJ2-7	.	TGTGCCAGCACCTCTTACGATTACGAGCAGTACTTC	CASTSYDYEQYF